The clone carrying this T cell receptor (beta chain) was counted a few times. The target antigen is unknown. These data are taken from a study of T-cell memory formation after mild COVID-19. TCRdb re-called the 5' RACE reads through MiXCR, storing one row per CDR3 protein. The sample consists of hundreds of thousands of distinct CDR3 sequences, approximately 14% of them appearing once. Study-level findings and limits: For contracting clones, CD4+ ones sat mainly in CM and EM, CD8+ in EMRA.

V gave up 0 bases and J gave up 9 bases, with 12 bases separating them. The CDR3 has 15 amino acids. The germline gives CDR1 MNHEY, CDR2 SMNVEV (reference sequence). The TCR comes from a man between 18 and 29 years old who had mild COVID-19 (a few samples of this study predate the infection). Cell type and time point are not known. The sample consisted of PBMCs or a T cell subset sorted from them (not recorded which). V and J are TRBV27 and TRBJ1-6; no clear D gene. Written as DNA, the CDR3 is TGTGCCAGCAGTTTATCTCGGGGTCTGGCTTCACCCCTCCACTTT. Its translation is CASSLSRGLASPLHF.